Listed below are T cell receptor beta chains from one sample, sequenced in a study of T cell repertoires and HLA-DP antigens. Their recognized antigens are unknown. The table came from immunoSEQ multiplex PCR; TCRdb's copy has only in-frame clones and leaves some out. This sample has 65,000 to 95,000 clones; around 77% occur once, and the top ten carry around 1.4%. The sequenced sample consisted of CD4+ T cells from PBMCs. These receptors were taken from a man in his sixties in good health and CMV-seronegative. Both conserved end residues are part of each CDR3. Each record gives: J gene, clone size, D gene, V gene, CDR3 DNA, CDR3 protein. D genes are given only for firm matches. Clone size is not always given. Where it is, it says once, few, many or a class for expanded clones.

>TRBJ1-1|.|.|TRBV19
TGTGCCAGTAGTATACCCCGCGGACGGGACACTGAAGCTTTCTTT
CASSIPRGRDTEAFF
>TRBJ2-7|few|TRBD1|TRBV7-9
TGTGCCAGCAGCCTTGACCGGGACAGGGGGAATTACGAGCAGTACTTC
CASSLDRDRGNYEQYF
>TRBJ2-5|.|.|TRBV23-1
TGCGCCAGCAGTGAAAAGACCCAGTACTTC
CASSEKTQYF
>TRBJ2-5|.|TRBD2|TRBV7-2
TGTGCCAGCAGCTTAGTCCGACTAGCGGGAGTTCTAGAGACCCAGTACTTC
CASSLVRLAGVLETQYF
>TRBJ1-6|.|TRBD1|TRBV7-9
TGTGCCAGCAGCCGAGACAGGGCTGGGAATAATTCACCCCTCCACTTT
CASSRDRAGNNSPLHF
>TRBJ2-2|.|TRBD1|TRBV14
TGTGCCAGCAGCCGCAGACAGGGGCTGAGGACCGGGGAGCTGTTTTTT
CASSRRQGLRTGELFF
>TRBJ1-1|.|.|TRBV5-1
TGCGCCAGCAGCTTCGGCGGGAACACTGAAGCTTTCTTT
CASSFGGNTEAFF
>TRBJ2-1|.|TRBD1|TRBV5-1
TGCGCCAGCAGCTTGGGGCAGGGGGCCCACAATGAGCAGTTCTTC
CASSLGQGAHNEQFF
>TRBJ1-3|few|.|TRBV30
TGTGCGGGGACCAGGGGCGGAAACACCATATATTTT
CAGTRGGNTIYF
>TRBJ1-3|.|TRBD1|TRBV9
TGTGCCAGCAGTTATAGGACAGGTACAGGAAACACCATATATTTT
CASSYRTGTGNTIYF